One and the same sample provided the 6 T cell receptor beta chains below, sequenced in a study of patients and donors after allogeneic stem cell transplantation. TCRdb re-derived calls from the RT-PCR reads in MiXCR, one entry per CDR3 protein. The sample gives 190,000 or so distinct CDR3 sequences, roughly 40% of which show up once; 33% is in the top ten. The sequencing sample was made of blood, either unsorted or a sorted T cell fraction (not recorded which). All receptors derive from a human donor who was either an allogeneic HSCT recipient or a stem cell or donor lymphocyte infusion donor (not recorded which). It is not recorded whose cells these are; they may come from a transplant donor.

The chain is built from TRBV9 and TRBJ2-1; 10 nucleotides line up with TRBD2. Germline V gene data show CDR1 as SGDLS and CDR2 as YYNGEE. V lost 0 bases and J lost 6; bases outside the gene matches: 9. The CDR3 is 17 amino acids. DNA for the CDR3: TGTGCCAGCAGCGTAGTTGCTAGCGGGAGAGGTTCCAATGAGCAGTTCTTC. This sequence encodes CASSVVASGRGSNEQFF. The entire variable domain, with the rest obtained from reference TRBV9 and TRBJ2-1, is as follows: DSGVTQTPKHLITATGQRVTLRCSPRSGDLSVYWYQQSLDQGLQFLIQYYNGEERAKGNILERFSAQQFPDLHSELNLSSLELGDSALYFCASSVVASGRGSNEQFFGPGTRLTVL.

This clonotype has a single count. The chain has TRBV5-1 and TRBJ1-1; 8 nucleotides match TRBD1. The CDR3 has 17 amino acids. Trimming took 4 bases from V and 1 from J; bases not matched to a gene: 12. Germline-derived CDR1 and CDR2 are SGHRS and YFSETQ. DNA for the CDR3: TGCGCCAGCAGCCACACGACAGGGGCGGGGTGGAACACTGAAGCTTTCTTT. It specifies CASSHTTGAGWNTEAFF.

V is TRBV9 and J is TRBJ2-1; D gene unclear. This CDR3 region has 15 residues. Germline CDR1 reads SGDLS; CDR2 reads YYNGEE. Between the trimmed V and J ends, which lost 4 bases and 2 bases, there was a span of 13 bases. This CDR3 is CASSSRARTYNEQFF. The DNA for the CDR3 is TGTGCCAGCAGCTCCCGGGCGCGAACCTACAATGAGCAGTTCTTC.

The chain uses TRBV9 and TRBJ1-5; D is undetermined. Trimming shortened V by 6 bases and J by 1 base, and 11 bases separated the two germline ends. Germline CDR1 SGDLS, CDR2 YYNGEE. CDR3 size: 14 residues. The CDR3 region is CASNTGPSNQPQHF. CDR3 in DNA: TGTGCCAGCAACACTGGCCCGAGCAATCAGCCCCAGCATTTT.

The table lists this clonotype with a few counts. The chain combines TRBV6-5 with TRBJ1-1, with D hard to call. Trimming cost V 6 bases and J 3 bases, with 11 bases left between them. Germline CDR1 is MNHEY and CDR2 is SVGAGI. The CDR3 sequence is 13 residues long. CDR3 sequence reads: CASSRRQDTEAFF. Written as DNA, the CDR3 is TGTGCCAGCAGCCGCCGGCAGGACACTGAAGCTTTCTTT.

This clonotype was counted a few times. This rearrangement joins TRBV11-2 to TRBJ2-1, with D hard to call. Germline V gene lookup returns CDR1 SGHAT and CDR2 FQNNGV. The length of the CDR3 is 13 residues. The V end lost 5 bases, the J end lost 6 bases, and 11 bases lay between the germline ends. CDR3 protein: CASSPSGSNEQFF. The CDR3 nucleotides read TGTGCCAGCAGCCCATCTGGAAGCAATGAGCAGTTCTTC.